This T cell receptor beta chain was found in a study of T-cell reconstitution after alpha-beta-depleted transplantation in children (dated by TCRdb to 2016 to 2018). For the study in its entirety: The study quantitatively tracked T-cell immune reconstitution after TCRalphabeta/CD19-depleted allogeneic hematopoietic cell transplantation in children using TCR repertoire profiling.

Trimming at the junction amounts to 0 bases on V and 4 bases on J, and the germline ends lie 8 bases apart. Reading from cysteine to phenylalanine, the CDR3 counts 15 amino acids. Only CDR3 DNA is held: 45 bases, read in frame from base 1. From a lookup of the germline V gene, CDR1 and CDR2 are SGHRS and YFSETQ. This clonotype came up a few times. The antigen this receptor binds is unknown. No base quality values were provided; no much bigger clone lies one nucleotide off. The library relied on PCR. Sequencing was carried out with an Illumina HiSeq 2500. TCR library preparation used molecular barcoding, with unique molecular identifiers applied to normalize quantification of the TCRbeta repertoire. TCRdb redid the processing of the public reads, applying fastp at Q25 and MiXCR, and retained in-frame beta chains. Each CDR3 protein gets just one entry, which takes the most common genes and DNA from the rows behind it. Across this sample there are about 340,000 distinct CDR3 sequences, with approximately 10% seen only once. The ten biggest clones cover under 3% of the sample.

Sequencing used PBMCs from the stem cell graft donor, obtained from the stem cell graft. The clonotype originates from a human donor who donated a stem cell graft to a child with acute lymphoblastic leukemia. The receptor chain draws on TRBV5-1 and TRBJ2-6; there is no confident call for the D gene. The DNA sequence is TGCGCCAGCAGCTTGGTCGCCGACGGGGCCAACGTCCTGACTTTC. Its protein reads: CASSLVADGANVLTF.